Listed below are T cell receptor beta chains from one sample, sequenced in a study of blood T cell repertoires in COVID-19. Sequenced by immunoSEQ multiplex PCR; TCRdb stores in-frame clones only, minus some. The table records around 180,000 clones, approximately 85% of them present only once. Sample: peripheral blood. All receptors come from a woman older than 75 with acute or convalescent COVID-19. Each CDR3 is given with its conserved first and last residue. Each record gives: V gene, D gene, clone size, J gene, CDR3 DNA, CDR3 protein. D genes are given only for firm matches. Expanded clones get a size class; other rows say once, few or many, or leave the size out.

>TRBV5-1|NA|NA|TRBJ2-3
TGCGCCAGCAGCCCCACGACAGCCCCCGCAGATACGCAGTATTTT
CASSPTTAPADTQYF
>TRBV4-3|NA|many|TRBJ2-2
TGCGCCAGCAGCCAAGATGGGTGGAGCGGGGAGCTGTTTTTT
CASSQDGWSGELFF
>TRBV10-1|NA|NA|TRBJ1-2
TGCGCCAGACCCCGGGCAGGGTCCTACGGCTACACCTTC
CARPRAGSYGYTF
>TRBV5-1|NA|few|TRBJ2-1
TGCGCCAGCAGCTTGGAGTCCCGCGGGCACGATGAGCAGTTCTTC
CASSLESRGHDEQFF
>TRBV2|TRBD1|NA|TRBJ1-2
TGTGCCAGCAGCGAAAGACAGGGAGGCTACACCTTC
CASSERQGGYTF
>TRBV5-1|NA|NA|TRBJ2-2
TGCGCCAGCAGCCGTACCGGGGGTTGGGGCACCGGGGAGCTGTTTTTT
CASSRTGGWGTGELFF
>TRBV12-3/TRBV12-4|NA|NA|TRBJ1-1
TGTGCCAGCAGGAACAGGGAGAGCACTGAAGCTTTCTTT
CASRNRESTEAFF
>TRBV27|NA|NA|TRBJ1-6
TGTGCCAGCAGTTTCCGCGCCCCAAATTCACCCCTCCACTTT
CASSFRAPNSPLHF
>TRBV24-1|TRBD2|NA|TRBJ2-7
TGTGCCACCAGTGAACCCGGGACTAGCGGCTCCTACGAGCAGTACTTC
CATSEPGTSGSYEQYF
>TRBV6-2/TRBV6-3|NA|few|TRBJ1-2
TGTGCCAGCAGTTACTCGGAGGGCGGCTACACCTTC
CASSYSEGGYTF
>TRBV7-9|TRBD1|few|TRBJ1-2
TGTGCCAGCAGCTCCAACAGGGGAGACTATGGCTACACCTTC
CASSSNRGDYGYTF
>TRBV14|NA|NA|TRBJ2-4
TGTGCCAGCAGCCAAGATCAGCGACTAGCCAAAAACATTCAGTACTTC
CASSQDQRLAKNIQYF
>TRBV7-2|TRBD2|NA|TRBJ2-1
TGTGCCAGCAGCTCATTTAGCGGGGGCCTGGGCAATGAGCAGTTCTTC
CASSSFSGGLGNEQFF
>TRBV11-3|TRBD2|NA|TRBJ2-1
TGTGCCAGCAGCGGCGGGAGTGGGTCCTACAATGAGCAGTTCTTC
CASSGGSGSYNEQFF
>TRBV9|NA|NA|TRBJ2-2
TGTGCCAGCAGCGTATTGGGGGGCACCGGGGAGCTGTTTTTT
CASSVLGGTGELFF
>TRBV3-1/TRBV3-2|TRBD2|NA|TRBJ2-1
TGTGCCAGCAGCGCCCCTAGCGGACCTTACAATGAGCAGTTCTTC
CASSAPSGPYNEQFF
>TRBV2|NA|few|TRBJ2-5
TGTGCCAGCACTGGAGGGGGCAGGGAGACCCAGTACTTC
CASTGGGRETQYF
>TRBV19|TRBD1|few|TRBJ1-2
TGTGCCAGTATTGACAGGGGGCAGCTGGTTCGCTATGGCTACACCTTC
CASIDRGQLVRYGYTF
>TRBV7-3|TRBD2|NA|TRBJ2-3
TGTGCCAGCAGTCCCGGGACTAGGGGCGATACGCAGTATTTT
CASSPGTRGDTQYF
>TRBV27|TRBD1|NA|TRBJ1-2
TGTGCCAGCAGTCCCTCGAGACAGGGCTTCTATGGCTACACCTTC
CASSPSRQGFYGYTF
>TRBV9|TRBD1|NA|TRBJ1-4
TGTGCCAGCAGCGTTTACAGGGGGCGTGCGGTGAAGGAAAAACTGTTTTTT
CASSVYRGRAVKEKLFF
>TRBV7-9|NA|NA|TRBJ1-4
TGTGCCAGCAGCACGAGCGGTGACAAGCTCTATAATGAAAAACTGTTTTTT
CASSTSGDKLYNEKLFF
>TRBV5-6|NA|NA|TRBJ2-3
TGTGCCAGCAGCTTGGCAGGGTGGGGAGATACGCAGTATTTT
CASSLAGWGDTQYF
>TRBV6-5|NA|few|TRBJ2-3
TGTGCCAGCAGTCTTGGGACTCACACAGATACGCAGTATTTT
CASSLGTHTDTQYF
>TRBV15|NA|NA|TRBJ2-5
TGTGCCACCAGTCGGGTTAAGGAGGAGACCCAGTACTTC
CATSRVKEETQYF
>TRBV6-6|TRBD1|once|TRBJ2-2
TGTGCCAGCAGAGTCCCGGGACAGGGGAGCACCGGGGAGCTGTTTTTT
CASRVPGQGSTGELFF
>TRBV10-3|TRBD1|few|TRBJ1-2
TGTGCCATCAACCCGGACAGGAACTATGGCTACACCTTC
CAINPDRNYGYTF
>TRBV7-2|TRBD2|NA|TRBJ2-5
TGTGCCAGCAGCTTAGTGGCCCCCCCAGCGGGGGAAAAGACCCAGTACTTC
CASSLVAPPAGEKTQYF
>TRBV12-3/TRBV12-4|NA|NA|TRBJ2-1
TGTGCCAGCAGGGGTGACAGCTACAATGAGCAGTTCTTC
CASRGDSYNEQFF
>TRBV11-3|NA|NA|TRBJ2-3
TGTGCCAGCAGCTCGGGTGGATTCAGGACAAGTCGCACAGATACGCAGTATTTT
CASSSGGFRTSRTDTQYF
>TRBV7-2|TRBD2|few|TRBJ2-7
TGTGCCAGCAGCACCGGGACTATCCCCTACGAGCAGTACTTC
CASSTGTIPYEQYF
>TRBV18|NA|NA|TRBJ2-2
TGTGCCAGCTCACCAAAACAGCCTACCGGGGAGCTGTTTTTT
CASSPKQPTGELFF
>TRBV10-3|TRBD1|NA|TRBJ2-7
TGTGCCATCAGTGAGTCTAGTCGGGACAGCTACTCCTACGAGCAGTACTTC
CAISESSRDSYSYEQYF
>TRBV13|NA|few|TRBJ2-3
TGTGCCAGCAGCTCTGGACTGGGGAATCCTGGCACAGATACGCAGTATTTT
CASSSGLGNPGTDTQYF
>TRBV19|NA|NA|TRBJ2-1
TGTGCCAGTAGTATAGCTGACAGGTTCTCCTACAATGAGCAGTTCTTC
CASSIADRFSYNEQFF
>TRBV27|TRBD1|NA|TRBJ1-6
TGTGCCAGCAGTTTTGTGTGGGGACAGGGTGGGCGTTCACCCCTCCACTTT
CASSFVWGQGGRSPLHF
>TRBV5-1|NA|NA|TRBJ1-2
TGCGCCAGCAGAATCGGTGGTTATGGCTACACCTTC
CASRIGGYGYTF
>TRBV28|NA|NA|TRBJ1-2
TGTGCCAGCAGTTTCGAGCGTTCCTCCCGGTATGGCTACACCTTC
CASSFERSSRYGYTF